The 5 T cell receptor beta chains below all came from one sample that was sequenced in a study of early T cells in non-severe SARS-CoV-2 infection. Via MiXCR, TCRdb re-called the 5' RACE reads, giving one row per CDR3 protein. The sample lists around 60,000 distinct CDR3 sequences, about 11% occurring once. Here the sequenced sample was whole blood, taken at baseline. Receptors were obtained from an adult who was a healthcare worker with PCR-confirmed SARS-CoV-2 infection or an uninfected control (not recorded which).

This clonotype was observed at least ten times. At one of its ends the junction is not consistent with the germline gene, which may arise from a read error. J is TRBJ2-2 and V is TRBV7-7, with D unclear. The CDR3 is 13 amino acids. Germline assignment: CDR1 SSHAT and CDR2 FNYEAQ (reference sequence). CDR3 coding DNA: TGTGCTAGCAGCACCGAGAACACCGGGGAGCTGTTTTTT. This codes for CASSTENTGELFF.

V is TRBV7-9 and J is TRBJ2-7; D not resolved. This CDR3 is 14 amino acids long. Germline CDR1 and CDR2: SEHNR and FQNEAQ (reference sequence). Trimming stripped 5 bases from V and 3 bases from J, with 14 bases between. In nucleotides, the CDR3 is TGTGCCAGCAGCCCCCGTAGCAGCCTCTACGAGCAGTACTTC. It codes for CASSPRSSLYEQYF. Full variable domain (rest looked up from reference TRBV7-9 and TRBJ2-7): DTGVSQNPRHKITKRGQNVTFRCDPISEHNRLYWYRQTLGQGPEFLTYFQNEAQLEKSRLLSDRFSAERPKGSFSTLEIQRTEQGDSAMYLCASSPRSSLYEQYFGPGTRLTVT.

The CDR3 spells CASSLGPGTEAFF. The CDR3, as DNA: TGTGCCAGCAGCTTGGGACCCGGCACTGAAGCTTTCTTT. The rearrangement links TRBV5-4 to TRBJ1-1; no firm D call. This CDR3 region has 13 residues. Looked up from germline, CDR1 is SGHNT and CDR2 is YYREEE (reference sequence). V gave up 0 bases and J gave up 4 bases, with 7 bases separating them.

This clonotype has a handful of counts. The CDR3 sequence is CASSLSSGGNQPQHF. The CDR3 nucleotides read TGTGCCAGCAGCCTAAGCTCAGGGGGCAATCAGCCCCAGCATTTT. The chain joins TRBV11-2 to TRBJ1-5, with D perhaps matching TRBD1 (6 bases). This CDR3 region has 15 residues. Germline lookup yields CDR1 SGHAT and CDR2 FQNNGV. Deletions cut 5 bases from V and 2 bases from J, with 13 bases between. The full variable domain, completed using reference TRBV11-2 and TRBJ1-5, is EAGVAQSPRYKIIEKRQSVAFWCNPISGHATLYWYQQILGQGPKLLIQFQNNGVVDDSQLPKDRFSAERLKGVDSTLKIQPAKLEDSAVYLCASSLSSGGNQPQHFGDGTRLSIL.

This clonotype was observed many times. The chain uses TRBV14 and TRBJ1-6; a weak D match, TRBD1 (6 bases). The germline V and J ends were trimmed by 3 bases and 0 bases, with 6 bases remaining between them. Germline V gives CDR1 SGHDN, CDR2 FVKESK. The CDR3 contains 15 residues. DNA for the CDR3: TGTGCCAGCAGCCAGACAGGCTCCTATAATTCACCCCTCCACTTT. This codes for CASSQTGSYNSPLHF.